The present T cell receptor (beta chain) was sequenced within a study of blood T cell repertoires in COVID-19. Generated by immunoSEQ multiplex PCR, the TCRdb table keeps only in-frame clones and is missing some. Among about 320,000 clones, approximately 90% were seen once, and the ten largest hold 3% to 5%. Germline lookup yields CDR1 GTSNPN and CDR2 SVGIG (reference sequence). V was shortened by 8 bases and J by 3 bases, with 14 bases between the two germline ends. There are 14 residues in the CDR3. The chain uses TRBV30 and TRBJ1-6; perhaps TRBD1 as D (5 bases). Material for sequencing was PBMCs or T cells enriched from blood (not recorded which). The sequence came from a woman aged 30 to 39 who had been exposed to COVID-19. CDR3 protein: CAAKGANYNSPLHF. DNA for the CDR3: TGTGCCGCTAAAGGGGCGAACTATAATTCACCCCTCCACTTT.